The clone carrying this T cell receptor beta chain showed up just a few times. The record originates from a study of human T cells and chemical hapten exposure. Study details: Patches that contained 0.01% DPC were applied to the upper back and read at 6 days.

MiXCR, run by TCRdb on the RACE reads, gives a single entry per CDR3 protein. The table shows about 99,000 distinct CDR3 sequences, with over 10% occurring only once. Time point described: patch test 1, 2 weeks after DPC sensitization. Treatment of the sample: therapeutic diphenylcyclopropenone sensitization with weekly scalp DPC. The CDR3 consists of 16 residues. Trimming pared 0 bases from V and 2 bases from J, leaving 11 bases between. The germline CDR1 and CDR2 sequences are LGHNA and YNFKEQ. This TCR was sampled from a woman in her thirties or forties with alopecia areata. Some clones in this sample may be carry-over from other donors' samples. This chain uses TRBV4-2 with TRBJ2-1, with a possible D match to TRBD1 (5 bases). The source material was whole blood, sampled in connection with sensitization to the hapten diphenylcyclopropenone (DPC). The CDR3, as DNA: TGTGCCAGCAGCCAAGACCCGACAGTTACCTACAATGAGCAGTTCTTC. It yields the protein CASSQDPTVTYNEQFF.